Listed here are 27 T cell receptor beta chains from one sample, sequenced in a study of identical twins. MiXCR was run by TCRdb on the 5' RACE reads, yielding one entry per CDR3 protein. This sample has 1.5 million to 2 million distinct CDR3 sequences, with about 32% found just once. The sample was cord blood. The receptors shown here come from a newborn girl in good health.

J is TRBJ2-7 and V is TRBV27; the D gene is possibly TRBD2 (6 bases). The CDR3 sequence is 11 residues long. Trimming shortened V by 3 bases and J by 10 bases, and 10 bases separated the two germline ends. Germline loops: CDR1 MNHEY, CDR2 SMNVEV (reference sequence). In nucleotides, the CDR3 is TGTGCCAGCAGTTTTAGGGAGGCCCAGTACTTC. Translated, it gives CASSFREAQYF.

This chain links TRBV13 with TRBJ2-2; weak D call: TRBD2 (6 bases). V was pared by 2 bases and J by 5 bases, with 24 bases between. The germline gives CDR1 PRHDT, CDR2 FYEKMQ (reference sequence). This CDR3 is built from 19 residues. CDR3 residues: CASSLMGDFEGGWTGELFF. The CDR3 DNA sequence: TGTGCCAGCAGCTTAATGGGGGACTTCGAAGGAGGGTGGACCGGGGAGCTGTTTTTT.

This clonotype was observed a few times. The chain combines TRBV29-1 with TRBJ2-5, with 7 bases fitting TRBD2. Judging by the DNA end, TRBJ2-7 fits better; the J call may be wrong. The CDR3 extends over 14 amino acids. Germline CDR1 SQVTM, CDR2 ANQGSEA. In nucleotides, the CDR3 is TGCAGCGTCTTACGTGGACTAGAGACCTACGAGCAGTACTTC. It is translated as CSVLRGLETYEQYF.

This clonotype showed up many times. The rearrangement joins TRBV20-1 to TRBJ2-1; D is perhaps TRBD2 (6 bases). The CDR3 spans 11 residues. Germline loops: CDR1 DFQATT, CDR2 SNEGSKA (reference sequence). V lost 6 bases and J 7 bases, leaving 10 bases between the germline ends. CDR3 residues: CSATSGNEQFF. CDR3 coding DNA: TGCAGTGCCACGAGCGGGAATGAGCAGTTCTTC.

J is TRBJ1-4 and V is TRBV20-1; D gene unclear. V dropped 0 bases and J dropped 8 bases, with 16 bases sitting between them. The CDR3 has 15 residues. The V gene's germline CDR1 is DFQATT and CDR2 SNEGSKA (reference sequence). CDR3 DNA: TGCAGTGCTAGAGACCCGACGGAAATGGTGGAAAAACTGTTTTTT. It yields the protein CSARDPTEMVEKLFF.

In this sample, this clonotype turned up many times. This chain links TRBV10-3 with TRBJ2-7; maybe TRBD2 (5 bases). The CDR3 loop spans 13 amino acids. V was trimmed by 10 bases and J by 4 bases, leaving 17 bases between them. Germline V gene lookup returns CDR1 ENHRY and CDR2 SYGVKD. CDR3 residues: CASRRAQDYEQYF. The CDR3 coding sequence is TGTGCCAGCAGGCGGGCGCAAGATTACGAGCAGTACTTC.

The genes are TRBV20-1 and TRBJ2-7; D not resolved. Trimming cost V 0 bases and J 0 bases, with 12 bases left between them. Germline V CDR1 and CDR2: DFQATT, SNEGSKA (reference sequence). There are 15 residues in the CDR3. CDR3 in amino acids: CSARDARAPSYEQYF. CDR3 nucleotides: TGCAGTGCTAGAGACGCAAGGGCCCCCTCCTACGAGCAGTACTTC.

CDR3 in amino acids: CASSLMTSGIYEQYF. DNA for the CDR3: TGCGCCAGCAGCTTAATGACTAGCGGGATATACGAGCAGTACTTC. V gene TRBV5-1 combines with J gene TRBJ2-7, with 11 bases fitting TRBD2. Per the germline V gene, CDR1 is SGHRS and CDR2 is YFSETQ. This CDR3 spans 15 amino acids. After removal of 2 bases from V and 4 bases from J, the junction contained 5 bases not matched to a gene.

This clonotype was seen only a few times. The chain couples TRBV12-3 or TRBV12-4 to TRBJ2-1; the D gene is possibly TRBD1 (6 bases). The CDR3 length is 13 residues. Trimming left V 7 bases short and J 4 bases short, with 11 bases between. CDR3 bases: TGTGCCAGCACCCAAGGGGGATACAATGAGCAGTTCTTC. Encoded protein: CASTQGGYNEQFF.

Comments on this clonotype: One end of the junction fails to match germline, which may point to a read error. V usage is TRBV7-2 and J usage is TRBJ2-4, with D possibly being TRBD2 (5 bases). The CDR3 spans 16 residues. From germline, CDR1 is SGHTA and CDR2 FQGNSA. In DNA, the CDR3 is TGTGCCAGCAGCTTAGTGCCCGGGGTAGCCAGAAACATTCAGTACTTC. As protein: CASSLVPGVARNIQYF. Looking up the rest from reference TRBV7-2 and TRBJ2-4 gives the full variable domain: GAGVSQSPSNKVTEKGKDVELRCDPISGHTALYWYRQSLGQGLEFLIYFQGNSAPDKSGLPSDRFSAERTGGSVSTLTIQRTQQEDSAVYLCASSLVPGVARNIQYFGAGTRLSVL.

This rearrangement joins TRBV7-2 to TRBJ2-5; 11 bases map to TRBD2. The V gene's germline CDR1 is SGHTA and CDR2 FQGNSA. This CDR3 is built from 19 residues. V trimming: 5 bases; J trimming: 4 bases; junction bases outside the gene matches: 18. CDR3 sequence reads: CASSPLFGVAGGTRETQYF. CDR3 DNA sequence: TGTGCCAGCAGCCCGCTCTTCGGTGTAGCGGGGGGGACGCGAGAGACCCAGTACTTC.

As DNA, the CDR3 is TGCAGTGCTAGGGGGACTCCGAGCTCCTACAATGAGCAGTTCTTC. As protein: CSARGTPSSYNEQFF. V gene TRBV20-1 combines with J gene TRBJ2-1; TRBD2 is a possible D gene (6 bases). Trimming took 3 bases from V and 0 from J, leaving 12 bases between them. Germline CDR1 is DFQATT and CDR2 is SNEGSKA (reference sequence). The length of the CDR3 is 15 residues.

The CDR3 here is CSASAVLTGYTEAFF. CDR3 nucleotides: TGCAGTGCTAGCGCCGTACTTACAGGGTACACTGAAGCTTTCTTT. J is TRBJ1-1 and V is TRBV20-1, with D perhaps TRBD1 (6 bases). Per the germline V gene, CDR1 is DFQATT and CDR2 is SNEGSKA (reference sequence). The CDR3 has 15 amino acids. V shed 3 bases and J shed 3 bases, with 17 bases lying between them.

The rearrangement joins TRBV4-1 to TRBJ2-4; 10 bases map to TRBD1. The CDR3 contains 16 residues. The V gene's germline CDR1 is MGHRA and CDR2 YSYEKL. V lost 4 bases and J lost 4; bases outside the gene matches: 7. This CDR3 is CASSRRQGAGKNIQYF. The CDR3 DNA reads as TGCGCCAGCAGCCGCCGACAGGGGGCCGGGAAAAACATTCAGTACTTC.

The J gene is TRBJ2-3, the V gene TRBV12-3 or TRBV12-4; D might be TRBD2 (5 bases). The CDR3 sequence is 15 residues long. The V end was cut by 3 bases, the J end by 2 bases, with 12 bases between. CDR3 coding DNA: TGTGCCAGCAGTTTGGTAGCGCCCTTCACAGATACGCAGTATTTT. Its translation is CASSLVAPFTDTQYF.

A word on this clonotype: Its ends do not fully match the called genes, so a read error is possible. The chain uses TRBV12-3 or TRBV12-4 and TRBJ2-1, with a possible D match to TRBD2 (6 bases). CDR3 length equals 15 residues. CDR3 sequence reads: CASGFNGGFYNEQFF. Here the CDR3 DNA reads TGTGCCAGCGGTTTTAATGGGGGGTTCTACAATGAGCAGTTCTTC.

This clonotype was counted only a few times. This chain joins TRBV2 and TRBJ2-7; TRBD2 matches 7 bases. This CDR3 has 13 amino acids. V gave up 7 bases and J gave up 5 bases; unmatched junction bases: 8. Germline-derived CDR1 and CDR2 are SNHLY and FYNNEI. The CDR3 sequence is CASIGLDYDEQYF. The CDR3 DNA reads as TGTGCCAGCATTGGACTAGACTACGACGAGCAGTACTTC. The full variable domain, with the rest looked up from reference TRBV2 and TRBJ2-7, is EPEVTQTPSHQVTQMGQEVILRCVPISNHLYFYWYRQILGQKVEFLVSFYNNEISEKSEIFDDQFSVERPDGSNFTLKIRSTKLEDSAMYFCASIGLDYDEQYFGPGTRLTVT.

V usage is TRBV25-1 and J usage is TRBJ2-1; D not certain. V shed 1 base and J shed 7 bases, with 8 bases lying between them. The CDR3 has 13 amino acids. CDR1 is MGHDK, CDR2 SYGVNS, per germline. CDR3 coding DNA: TGTGCCAGCAGTGAATCCCCTAGAAATGAGCAGTTCTTC. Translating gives CASSESPRNEQFF.

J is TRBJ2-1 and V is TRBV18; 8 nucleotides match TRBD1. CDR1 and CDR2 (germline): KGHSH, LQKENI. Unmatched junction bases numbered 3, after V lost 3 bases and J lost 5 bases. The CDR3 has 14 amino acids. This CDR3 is CASSPSTGDNEQFF. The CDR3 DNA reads TGTGCCAGCTCACCGTCGACAGGGGACAATGAGCAGTTCTTC. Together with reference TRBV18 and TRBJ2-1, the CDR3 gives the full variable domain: NAGVMQNPRHLVRRRGQEARLRCSPMKGHSHVYWYRQLPEEGLKFMVYLQKENIIDESGMPKERFSAEFPKEGPSILRIQQVVRGDSAAYFCASSPSTGDNEQFFGPGTRLTVL.

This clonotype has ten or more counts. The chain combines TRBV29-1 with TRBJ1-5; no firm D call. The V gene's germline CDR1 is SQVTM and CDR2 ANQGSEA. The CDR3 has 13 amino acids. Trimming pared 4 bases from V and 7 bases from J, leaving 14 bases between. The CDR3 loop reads CSVVYGVGQPQHF. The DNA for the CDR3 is TGCAGCGTTGTGTACGGGGTTGGGCAGCCCCAGCATTTT.

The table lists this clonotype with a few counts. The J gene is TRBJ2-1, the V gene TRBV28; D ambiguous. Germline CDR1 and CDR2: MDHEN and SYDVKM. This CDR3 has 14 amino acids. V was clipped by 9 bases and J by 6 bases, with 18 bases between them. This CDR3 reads CASNRRVGLNEQFF. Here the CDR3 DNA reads TGTGCCAGTAACCGGAGAGTAGGGCTCAATGAGCAGTTCTTC.

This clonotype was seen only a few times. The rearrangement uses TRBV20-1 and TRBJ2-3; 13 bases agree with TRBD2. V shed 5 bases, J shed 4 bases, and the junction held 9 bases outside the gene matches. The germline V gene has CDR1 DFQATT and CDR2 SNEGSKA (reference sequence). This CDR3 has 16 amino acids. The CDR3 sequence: CSAPGGLAGIADTQYF. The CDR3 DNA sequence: TGCAGTGCTCCTGGGGGACTAGCGGGAATTGCAGATACGCAGTATTTT.

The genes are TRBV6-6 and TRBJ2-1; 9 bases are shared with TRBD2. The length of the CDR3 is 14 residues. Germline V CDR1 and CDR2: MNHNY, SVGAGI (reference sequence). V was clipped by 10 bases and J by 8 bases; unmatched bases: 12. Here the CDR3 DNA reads TGTGCCAACACGAGGCTAGCGGGGAGGGATGAGCAGTTCTTC. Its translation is CANTRLAGRDEQFF.

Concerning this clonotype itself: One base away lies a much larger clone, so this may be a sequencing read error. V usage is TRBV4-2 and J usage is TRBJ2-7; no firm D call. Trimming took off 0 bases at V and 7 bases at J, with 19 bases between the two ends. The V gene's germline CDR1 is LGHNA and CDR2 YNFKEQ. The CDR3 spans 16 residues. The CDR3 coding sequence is TGTGCCAGCAGCCAAGATGGGCTAGAGTTCTACAATGAGCAGTACTTC. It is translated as CASSQDGLEFYNEQYF.

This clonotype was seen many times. The CDR3 region has the DNA TGCGCCAGCAGCTTGCGCTCAGATACGCAGTATTTT. This codes for CASSLRSDTQYF. The chain links TRBV5-1 to TRBJ2-3; D remains unclear. The CDR3 extends over 12 amino acids. The germline V and J ends were trimmed by 1 base and 4 bases, with 4 bases remaining between them. Germline lookup yields CDR1 SGHRS and CDR2 YFSETQ.

The CDR3 is CSAKTSGPSGANVLTF. CDR3 in DNA: TGCAGTGCCAAGACTAGCGGCCCCTCTGGGGCCAACGTCCTGACTTTC. The chain couples TRBV20-1 to TRBJ2-6; 9 positions match TRBD2. The length of the CDR3 is 16 residues. Germline V lookup: CDR1 DFQATT, CDR2 SNEGSKA (reference sequence). With 6 bases clipped from V and 0 bases from J, the junction kept 6 bases outside the gene matches.

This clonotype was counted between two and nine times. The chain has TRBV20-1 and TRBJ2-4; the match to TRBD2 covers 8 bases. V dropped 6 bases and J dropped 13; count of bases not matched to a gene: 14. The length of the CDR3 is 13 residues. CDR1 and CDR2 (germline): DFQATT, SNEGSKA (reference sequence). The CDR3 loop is CSAITLKAGEQYF. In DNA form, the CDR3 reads TGCAGTGCAATCACATTAAAAGCGGGAGAGCAGTACTTC.